This T cell receptor (beta chain) was identified in a study of early T cells in non-severe SARS-CoV-2 infection. Overall study context: Sequencing of unsorted whole blood was done on bulk RNA, leaving chains unpaired.

This clonotype was seen ten or more times. As yet, its antigen is unknown. Overall study findings and caveats: VDJdb matches were skewed toward anti-spike CD8 T cell responses.

The CDR3 spans 17 residues. Germline assignment: CDR1 SGHTA and CDR2 FQGNSA. Trimming stripped 3 bases from V and 4 bases from J, with 18 bases between. Unique molecular identifiers were attached to individual cDNA molecules. TCRdb processed the 5' RACE reads anew with MiXCR; each CDR3 protein has one entry. The data contain tens of thousands of distinct CDR3 sequences, about 5.1% of them seen just once; the ten biggest clones take up 2.6%. The J gene is TRBJ2-2, the V gene TRBV7-2; D perhaps matches TRBD2 (6 bases). The sample taken for sequencing was whole blood. This sequence was found in an adult who was a healthcare worker with PCR-confirmed SARS-CoV-2 infection or an uninfected control (not recorded which). For the CDR3, the DNA is TGTGCCAGCAGCTTGGCCACTAGCCTCCTCCTCACCGGGGAGCTGTTTTTT. This encodes CASSLATSLLLTGELFF.